This T cell receptor (beta chain) was captured by sequencing in a study of T cell responses to AZD1222 COVID-19 vaccine. Study outcomes and limitations: Once two AZD1222 doses were given, Spike-specific TCR breadth and depth went up.

Trimming left V 3 bases short and J 2 bases short, with 10 bases between. Germline V lookup: CDR1 LGHNA, CDR2 YSLEER. The CDR3 length is 14 residues. A remark on this clone: The antigen remains unidentified.

Measured with immunoSEQ multiplex PCR; TCRdb has only the in-frame clones, and not every one. In the table there are 70,000 to 95,000 clones, over 85% of which are singletons. This material consisted of peripheral blood, taken on day 0 of AZD1222 vaccination. The receptor's source is an adult in good health. This chain uses TRBV4-3 with TRBJ1-2; maybe TRBD1 (6 bases). The CDR3 region has the DNA TGCGCCAGCAGCCAGGGGGGGCCAAACTATGGCTACACCTTC. This sequence encodes CASSQGGPNYGYTF.